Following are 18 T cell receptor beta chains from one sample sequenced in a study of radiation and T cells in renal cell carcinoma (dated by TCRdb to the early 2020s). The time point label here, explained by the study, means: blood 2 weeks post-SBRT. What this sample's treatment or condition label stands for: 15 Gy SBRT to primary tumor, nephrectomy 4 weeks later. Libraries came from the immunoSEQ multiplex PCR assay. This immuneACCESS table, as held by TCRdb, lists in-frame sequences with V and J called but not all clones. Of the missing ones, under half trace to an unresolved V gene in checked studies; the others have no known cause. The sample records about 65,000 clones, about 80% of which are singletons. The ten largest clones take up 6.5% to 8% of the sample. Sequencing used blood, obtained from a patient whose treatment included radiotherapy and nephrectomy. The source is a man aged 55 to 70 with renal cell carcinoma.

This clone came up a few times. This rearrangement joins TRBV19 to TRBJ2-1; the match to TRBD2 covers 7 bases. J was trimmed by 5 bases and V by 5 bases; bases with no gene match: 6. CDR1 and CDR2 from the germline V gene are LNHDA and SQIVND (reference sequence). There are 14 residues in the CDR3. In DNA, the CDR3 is TGTGCCAGTAGTCGGGGAGGGGTCCACAATGAGCAGTTCTTC. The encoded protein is CASSRGGVHNEQFF. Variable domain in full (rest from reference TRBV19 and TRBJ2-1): DGGITQSPKYLFRKEGQNVTLSCEQNLNHDAMYWYRQDPGQGLRLIYYSQIVNDFQKGDIAEGYSVSREKKESFPLTVTSAQKNPTAFYLCASSRGGVHNEQFFGPGTRLTVL.

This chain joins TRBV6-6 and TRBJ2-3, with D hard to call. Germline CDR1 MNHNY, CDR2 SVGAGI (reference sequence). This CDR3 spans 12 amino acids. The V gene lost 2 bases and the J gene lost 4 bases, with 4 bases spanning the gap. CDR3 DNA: TGTGCCAGCAGTTACATATCAGATACGCAGTATTTT. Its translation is CASSYISDTQYF.

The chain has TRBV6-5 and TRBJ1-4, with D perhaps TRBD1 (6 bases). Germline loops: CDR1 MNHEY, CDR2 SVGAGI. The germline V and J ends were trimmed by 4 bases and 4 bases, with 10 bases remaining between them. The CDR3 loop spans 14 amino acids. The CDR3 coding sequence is TGTGCCAGCAGTTCCGGCAGGGGTAATGAAAAACTGTTTTTT. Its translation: CASSSGRGNEKLFF.

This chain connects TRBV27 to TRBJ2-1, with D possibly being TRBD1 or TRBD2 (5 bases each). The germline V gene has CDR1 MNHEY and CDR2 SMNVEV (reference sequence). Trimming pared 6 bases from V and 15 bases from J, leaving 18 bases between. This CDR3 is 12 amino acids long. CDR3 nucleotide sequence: TGTGCCAGCAGCCTACCCGGGACCCCCTGGTTCTTC. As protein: CASSLPGTPWFF.

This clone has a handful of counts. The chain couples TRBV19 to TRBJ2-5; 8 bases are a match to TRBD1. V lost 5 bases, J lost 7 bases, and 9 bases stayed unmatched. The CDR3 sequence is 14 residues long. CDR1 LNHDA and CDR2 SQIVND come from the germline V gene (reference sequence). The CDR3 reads CASSSGTGSRTQYF. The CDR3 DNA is TGTGCCAGTAGTTCGGGGACAGGCTCGCGGACCCAGTACTTC.

CDR3 in DNA: TGTGCCAGCTCACTATTATCGACTAGCGGGTCCTCCTACAATGAGCAGTTCTTC. As protein: CASSLLSTSGSSYNEQFF. The V call is TRBV18, the J call TRBJ2-1; 10 nucleotides line up with TRBD2. The CDR3 runs 18 residues. Germline loops: CDR1 KGHSH, CDR2 LQKENI. Unmatched junction bases numbered 9, after V lost 4 bases and J lost 0 bases.

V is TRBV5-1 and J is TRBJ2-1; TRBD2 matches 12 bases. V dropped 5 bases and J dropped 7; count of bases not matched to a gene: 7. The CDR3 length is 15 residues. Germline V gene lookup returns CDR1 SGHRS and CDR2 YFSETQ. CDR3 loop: CASRLGTSGSNEQFF. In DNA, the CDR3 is TGCGCCAGCAGGTTAGGGACTAGCGGGTCGAATGAGCAGTTCTTC.

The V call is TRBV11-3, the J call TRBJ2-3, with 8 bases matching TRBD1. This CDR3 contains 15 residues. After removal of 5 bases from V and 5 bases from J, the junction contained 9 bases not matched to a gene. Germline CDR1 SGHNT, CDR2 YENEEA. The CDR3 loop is CASSPSIDRGDTQYF. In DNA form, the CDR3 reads TGTGCCAGCAGCCCCTCAATTGACAGGGGAGATACGCAGTATTTT.

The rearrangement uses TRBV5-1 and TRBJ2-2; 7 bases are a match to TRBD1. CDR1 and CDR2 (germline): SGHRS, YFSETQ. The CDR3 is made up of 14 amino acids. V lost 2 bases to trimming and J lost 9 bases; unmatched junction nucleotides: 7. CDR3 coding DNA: TGCGCCAGCAGCTTACGACAGGGTACTAGGGAGCTGTTTTTT. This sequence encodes CASSLRQGTRELFF.

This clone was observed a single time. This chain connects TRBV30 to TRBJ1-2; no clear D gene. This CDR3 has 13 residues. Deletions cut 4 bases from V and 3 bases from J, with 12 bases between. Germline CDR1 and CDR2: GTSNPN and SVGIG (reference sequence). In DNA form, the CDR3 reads TGTGCCTGGAACAGTCTGGGTGACTATGGCTACACCTTC. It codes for CAWNSLGDYGYTF.

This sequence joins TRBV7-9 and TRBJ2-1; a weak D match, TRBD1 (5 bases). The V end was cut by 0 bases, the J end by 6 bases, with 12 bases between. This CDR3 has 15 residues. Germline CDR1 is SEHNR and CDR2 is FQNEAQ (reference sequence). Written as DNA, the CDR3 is TGTGCCAGCAGCTTAGCTTGGGCAGGGCGCAATGAGCAGTTCTTC. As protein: CASSLAWAGRNEQFF.

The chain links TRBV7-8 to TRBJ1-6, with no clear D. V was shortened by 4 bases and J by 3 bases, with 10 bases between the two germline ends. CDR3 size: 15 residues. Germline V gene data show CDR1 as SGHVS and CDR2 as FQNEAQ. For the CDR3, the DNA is TGTGCCAGCAGCTCGAACCGGGGCTATAATTCACCCCTCCACTTT. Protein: CASSSNRGYNSPLHF.

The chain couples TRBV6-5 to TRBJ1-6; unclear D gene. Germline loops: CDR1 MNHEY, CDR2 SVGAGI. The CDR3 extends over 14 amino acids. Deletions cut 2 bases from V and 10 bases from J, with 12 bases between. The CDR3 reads CASSYDRIFSPLHF. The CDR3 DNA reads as TGTGCCAGCAGTTACGATCGCATCTTCTCACCCCTCCACTTT.

The CDR3 DNA follows: TGTGCCAGCAGCGCTCAGGGATACTCTGGAAACACCATATATTTT. This codes for CASSAQGYSGNTIYF. The J gene is TRBJ1-3, the V gene TRBV6-5, with a possible D match to TRBD1 (5 bases). Between the trimmed V and J ends, which lost 6 bases and 0 bases, there was a span of 12 bases. This CDR3 contains 15 residues. From germline, CDR1 is MNHEY and CDR2 SVGAGI.

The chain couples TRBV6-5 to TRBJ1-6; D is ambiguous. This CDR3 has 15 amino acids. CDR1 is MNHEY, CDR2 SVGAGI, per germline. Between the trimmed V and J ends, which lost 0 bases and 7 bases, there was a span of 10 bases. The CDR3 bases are TGTGCCAGCAGTTACTCGGCAGGAGGAAATTCACCCCTCCACTTT. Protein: CASSYSAGGNSPLHF.

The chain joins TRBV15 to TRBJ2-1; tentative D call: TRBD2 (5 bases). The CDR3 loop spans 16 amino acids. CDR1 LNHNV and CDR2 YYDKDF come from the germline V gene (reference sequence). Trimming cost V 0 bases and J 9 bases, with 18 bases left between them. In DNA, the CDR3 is TGTGCCACCAGCAGAGATAGGTCCGGGAACAGCGGTGAGCAGTTCTTC. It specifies CATSRDRSGNSGEQFF.

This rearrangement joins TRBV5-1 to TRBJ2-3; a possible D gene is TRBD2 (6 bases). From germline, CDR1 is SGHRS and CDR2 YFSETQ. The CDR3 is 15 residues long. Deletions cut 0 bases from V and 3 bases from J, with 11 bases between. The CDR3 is CASSLDGGVTDTQYF. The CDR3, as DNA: TGCGCCAGCAGCTTGGATGGCGGGGTGACAGATACGCAGTATTTT. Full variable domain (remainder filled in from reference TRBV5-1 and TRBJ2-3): KAGVTQTPRYLIKTRGQQVTLSCSPISGHRSVSWYQQTPGQGLQFLFEYFSETQRNKGNFPGRFSGRQFSNSRSEMNVSTLELGDSALYLCASSLDGGVTDTQYFGPGTRLTVL.

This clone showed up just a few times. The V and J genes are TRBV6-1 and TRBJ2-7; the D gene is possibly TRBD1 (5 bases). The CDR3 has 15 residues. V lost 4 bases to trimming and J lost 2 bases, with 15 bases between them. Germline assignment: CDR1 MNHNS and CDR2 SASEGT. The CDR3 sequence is CASSGWVGPTYEQYF. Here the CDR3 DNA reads TGTGCCAGCAGTGGGTGGGTGGGGCCTACCTACGAGCAGTACTTC.